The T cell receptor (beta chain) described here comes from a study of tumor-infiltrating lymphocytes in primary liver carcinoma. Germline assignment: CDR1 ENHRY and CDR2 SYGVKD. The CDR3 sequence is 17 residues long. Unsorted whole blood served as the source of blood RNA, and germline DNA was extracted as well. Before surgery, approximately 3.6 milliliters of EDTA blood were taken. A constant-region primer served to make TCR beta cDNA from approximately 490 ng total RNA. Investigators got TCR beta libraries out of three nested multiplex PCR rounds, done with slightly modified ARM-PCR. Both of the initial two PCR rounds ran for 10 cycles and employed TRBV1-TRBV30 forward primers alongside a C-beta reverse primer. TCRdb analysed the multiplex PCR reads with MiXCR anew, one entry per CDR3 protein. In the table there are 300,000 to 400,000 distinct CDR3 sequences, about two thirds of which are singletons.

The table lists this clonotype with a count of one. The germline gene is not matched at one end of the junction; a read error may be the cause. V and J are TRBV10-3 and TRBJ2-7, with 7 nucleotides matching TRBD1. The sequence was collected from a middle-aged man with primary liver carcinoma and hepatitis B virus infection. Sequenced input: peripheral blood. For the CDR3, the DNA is TGTGCCATCAGTGAGTCTCAGGGACAGAGATCCTCCTACGAGCATTACTTC. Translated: CAISESQGQRSSYEHYF.